The 8 T cell receptor beta chains listed next were all sequenced from one sample in a study of glioma-infiltrating T cells after dendritic cell vaccination. Profiling relied on immunoSEQ multiplex PCR, and the TCRdb table lists in-frame clones only, not all of them. The table includes tens of thousands of clones, roughly 87% detected once. This material consisted of blood, taken before dendritic cell vaccination. The source is a human donor with glioblastoma.

V and J are TRBV5-4 and TRBJ2-7, with D possibly TRBD1 on 5 matching bases. This CDR3 has 14 amino acids. V lost 4 bases, J lost 0 bases, and 11 bases lay in between. Germline V gives CDR1 SGHNT, CDR2 YYREEE (reference sequence). The CDR3 DNA follows: TGTGCCAGCAGCCTACAGGAGAGCTCCTACGAGCAGTACTTC. As protein: CASSLQESSYEQYF. Using reference TRBV5-4 and TRBJ2-7 for the parts outside the CDR3, the full variable domain is ETGVTQSPTHLIKTRGQQVTLRCSSQSGHNTVSWYQQALGQGPQFIFQYYREEENGRGNFPPRFSGLQFPNYSSELNVNALELDDSALYLCASSLQESSYEQYFGPGTRLTVT.

The V gene is TRBV28, the J gene TRBJ1-5; 9 bases are a match to TRBD1. CDR1 and CDR2 (germline): MDHEN, SYDVKM. This CDR3 region has 15 residues. V trimming: 2 bases; J trimming: 4 bases; junction bases outside the gene matches: 3. The CDR3 loop is CASSLKGQGNQPQHF. As DNA, the CDR3 is TGTGCCAGCAGTTTAAAAGGACAGGGGAATCAGCCCCAGCATTTT.

The chain combines TRBV27 with TRBJ2-7, with D possibly matching TRBD1 (5 bases). CDR3 size: 16 residues. The V gene lost 3 bases and the J gene lost 2 bases, with 17 bases spanning the gap. The germline gives CDR1 MNHEY, CDR2 SMNVEV (reference sequence). CDR3 residues: CASSFSDRRSPYEQYF. CDR3 in DNA: TGTGCCAGCAGTTTCTCCGACAGAAGAAGTCCCTACGAGCAGTACTTC.

The V and J genes are TRBV4-1 and TRBJ1-4; D unclear. V lost 0 bases and J lost 3, with 11 bases in between. Germline-derived CDR1 and CDR2 are MGHRA and YSYEKL. This CDR3 is built from 16 residues. DNA of the CDR3: TGCGCCAGCAGCCAAGAAGGTACAGCTCCTAATGAAAAACTGTTTTTT. The encoded protein is CASSQEGTAPNEKLFF.

Only one count was recorded for this clone. V gene TRBV5-1 combines with J gene TRBJ2-3; 7 positions agree with TRBD1. Germline-derived CDR1 and CDR2 are SGHRS and YFSETQ. The CDR3 runs to 16 residues. Unmatched junction bases numbered 9, after V lost 4 bases and J lost 1 base. The CDR3 DNA reads as TGCGCCAGCAGCGGGGCCTCCGGGACAGGCACAGATACGCAGTATTTT. Its translation: CASSGASGTGTDTQYF. Using reference TRBV5-1 and TRBJ2-3 for the parts outside the CDR3, the full variable domain is KAGVTQTPRYLIKTRGQQVTLSCSPISGHRSVSWYQQTPGQGLQFLFEYFSETQRNKGNFPGRFSGRQFSNSRSEMNVSTLELGDSALYLCASSGASGTGTDTQYFGPGTRLTVL.

The rearrangement uses TRBV5-5 and TRBJ2-7; D is possibly TRBD1 (6 bases). Germline assignment: CDR1 SGHKS and CDR2 YYEKEE (reference sequence). The CDR3 consists of 14 residues. Trimming removed 3 bases at V and 1 base at J, with 11 bases between. The CDR3 spells CASSWTVASYEQYF. CDR3 coding DNA: TGTGCCAGCAGCTGGACAGTAGCGTCCTACGAGCAGTACTTC.

The rearrangement uses TRBV5-1 and TRBJ2-7; the D is unclear. From germline, CDR1 is SGHRS and CDR2 YFSETQ. Between the trimmed V and J ends, which lost 0 bases and 1 base, there was a span of 17 bases. The CDR3 runs 17 residues. The CDR3 region has the DNA TGCGCCAGCAGCTTGGGGGCAGTCCGACGCCCTTCCTACGAGCAGTACTTC. Amino acids: CASSLGAVRRPSYEQYF.

This chain links TRBV5-1 with TRBJ2-3; D not resolved. From germline, CDR1 is SGHRS and CDR2 YFSETQ. The CDR3 consists of 15 residues. Trimming cost V 0 bases and J 3 bases, with 11 bases left between them. This CDR3 is CASSLATWATDTQYF. The CDR3, as DNA: TGCGCCAGCAGCTTGGCTACGTGGGCGACAGATACGCAGTATTTT.